Reported below is one TCR beta chain. The sample originates from a study of blood T cell repertoires in COVID-19. Overall study context: Whether acute or convalescent, the COVID-19 samples came from the United States, Italy and Spain. The cDNA or gDNA used as material had been derived from T cells, B-cell-depleted T cells, or PBMCs.

Per the authors' pipeline: Estimates of nucleated cell counts were drawn from the amplification of reference gene primers. Libraries were prepared by immunoSEQ multiplex PCR; TCRdb keeps only in-frame clonotypes and omits some of them. V, J and clone size derive from that table, while D and trimming were established from the DNA sequence. The data hold roughly 380,000 clones, with about nine tenths observed a single time. The CDR3 consists of 15 residues. Germline CDR1 SGHNT, CDR2 YYREEE (reference sequence). V was shortened by 2 bases and J by 0 bases, with 8 bases between the two germline ends. The chain couples TRBV5-4 to TRBJ2-2; a possible D gene is TRBD2 (5 bases). The TCR comes from a woman in her thirties or forties with COVID-19, enrolled during active disease. Material for sequencing was peripheral blood. CDR3 sequence: CASSFGAANTGELFF. DNA for the CDR3: TGTGCCAGCAGCTTCGGAGCGGCGAACACCGGGGAGCTGTTTTTT.